Below, 12 T cell receptor beta chains from the same sample are listed, as sequenced in a study of T cell responses to AZD1222 COVID-19 vaccine. Only in-frame clones appear in the TCRdb table, and some are missing; sequencing was by immunoSEQ multiplex PCR. The data contain about 110,000 clones, approximately 90% of them singletons. The material sequenced was peripheral blood, taken on day 0 of AZD1222 vaccination. These receptors were collected from an adult in good health.

This clone was observed a few times. V usage is TRBV20-1 and J usage is TRBJ1-1; no clear D gene. Trimming took 4 bases from V and 1 from J, leaving 4 bases between them. CDR1 is DFQATT and CDR2 is SNEGSKA in the germline V gene (reference sequence). The CDR3 is 11 amino acids. CDR3 residues: CSAIGNTEAFF. In DNA form, the CDR3 reads TGCAGTGCTATAGGGAACACTGAAGCTTTCTTT.

This CDR3 reads CASSYSTSGGTQYF. The CDR3 nucleotides are TGTGCCAGCAGTTACTCGACTTCGGGAGGGACCCAGTACTTC. The V and J genes are TRBV6-5 and TRBJ2-5; TRBD2 matches at 7 bases. The CDR3 has 14 residues. Germline loops: CDR1 MNHEY, CDR2 SVGAGI. The junction had 5 bases not matched to a gene; V was cut back by 0 bases and J by 7 bases.

V gene TRBV15 combines with J gene TRBJ2-3; possible D gene TRBD1, 5 bases. This CDR3 spans 16 amino acids. Per germline, CDR1 LNHNV and CDR2 YYDKDF (reference sequence). V dropped 0 bases and J dropped 2 bases, with 12 bases sitting between them. In DNA form, the CDR3 reads TGTGCCACCAGCAGAGATGGGGCAGGGTACACAGATACGCAGTATTTT. This translates into CATSRDGAGYTDTQYF.

The chain is built from TRBV6-5 and TRBJ1-4, with 7 bases fitting TRBD1. CDR3 length: 16 residues. J was trimmed by 1 base and V by 0 bases; bases with no gene match: 2. Germline values: CDR1 MNHEY, CDR2 SVGAGI. The CDR3 DNA is TGTGCCAGCAGTTACTCGAGGGACAGAACTAATGAAAAACTGTTTTTT. This translates into CASSYSRDRTNEKLFF.

The count of this clone is one. The rearrangement joins TRBV28 to TRBJ1-4; tentatively, D is TRBD1 (5 bases). V lost 5 bases and J lost 6, with 19 bases in between. The CDR3 spans 16 residues. The V gene's germline CDR1 is MDHEN and CDR2 SYDVKM. The CDR3, as DNA: TGTGCCAGCAGTGCCCCCCGGGGGTTGAGTCATGAAAAACTGTTTTTT. Translating gives CASSAPRGLSHEKLFF.

This clone was seen a handful of times. The CDR3 is CASSPGQAPFSNQPQHF. Here the CDR3 DNA reads TGTGCCAGCAGTCCGGGACAGGCGCCTTTTAGCAATCAGCCCCAGCATTTT. The chain links TRBV7-8 to TRBJ1-5, with 8 bases identical to TRBD1. Unmatched junction bases numbered 10, after V lost 6 bases and J lost 0 bases. CDR3 length equals 17 residues. Germline CDR1 reads SGHVS; CDR2 reads FQNEAQ.

The genes are TRBV3-1 (or the pseudogene TRBV3-2) and TRBJ1-6; D gene unclear. The V and J ends lost 4 bases and 10 bases respectively, with 11 bases between them. The CDR3 totals 13 residues. Germline V gene lookup returns CDR1 LGHDT and CDR2 YNNKEL (reference sequence). The CDR3 loop reads CASSPSVGSPLHF. CDR3 bases: TGTGCCAGCAGCCCCTCCGTTGGGTCACCCCTCCACTTT.

This rearrangement joins TRBV30 to TRBJ1-2, with D unresolved. The CDR3 sequence is 9 residues long. V was pared by 2 bases and J by 13 bases, with 8 bases between. CDR1 and CDR2 from the germline V gene are GTSNPN and SVGIG (reference sequence). The CDR3 spells CAWSPPFTF. The CDR3 coding sequence is TGTGCCTGGAGTCCCCCATTCACCTTC.

This clone was observed a handful of times. This chain connects TRBV7-9 to TRBJ1-2; 8 bases map to TRBD1. The germline gives CDR1 SEHNR, CDR2 FQNEAQ (reference sequence). The CDR3 is made up of 13 amino acids. After removal of 5 bases from V and 7 bases from J, the junction contained 6 bases not matched to a gene. The CDR3 is CASSAQGASGYTF. Here the CDR3 DNA reads TGTGCCAGCAGCGCCCAGGGGGCTAGTGGCTACACCTTC.

CDR3 in DNA: TGTGCCAGCAGGGGGCTAGGGGTAGTGGATACGCAGTATTTT. Protein: CASRGLGVVDTQYF. V usage is TRBV6-5 and J usage is TRBJ2-3; tentative D call: TRBD1 (5 bases). Germline V gene sequence: CDR1 MNHEY, CDR2 SVGAGI. The V end lost 6 bases, the J end lost 6 bases, and 16 bases lay between the germline ends. CDR3 length equals 14 residues.

The V and J genes are TRBV7-8 and TRBJ2-7, with D uncertain. The germline V and J ends were trimmed by 1 base and 3 bases, with 16 bases remaining between them. CDR3 length: 16 amino acids. The germline CDR1 and CDR2 sequences are SGHVS and FQNEAQ. In nucleotides, the CDR3 is TGTGCCAGCAGCTTAGATCTTAGCTCTACGAACTACGAGCAGTACTTC. This sequence encodes CASSLDLSSTNYEQYF.

V and J are TRBV12-3 or TRBV12-4 and TRBJ2-3; the D is unclear. Trimming took 2 bases from V and 6 from J, leaving 3 bases between them. The CDR3 contains 11 residues. The CDR3 DNA sequence: TGTGCCAGCAGTTTAAGTGATACGCAGTATTTT. It specifies CASSLSDTQYF.